A selection of T cell receptor beta chains follows, all from one sample in a study of CD8 T cells in Susac syndrome. TCRdb passed the immunoSEQ multiplex PCR reads through MiXCR, listing each CDR3 protein once. The sample comprises around 300,000 distinct CDR3 sequences, roughly nine tenths of which are singletons, and approximately 0.065% rests with the top ten. Sequencing used CD4+ T cells from PBMCs. These receptors all stem from a human donor with multiple sclerosis. CDR3s include the opening cysteine and the closing phenylalanine or tryptophan.

j_call v_call cdr3_aa
TRBJ2-1 TRBV12-3/TRBV12-4 CASSLDRRGSYNEQFF
TRBJ2-7 TRBV11-2 CASSTRQGLEQYF
TRBJ2-4 TRBV19 CASSIQDLRAGVGIAKNIQYF
TRBJ2-4 TRBV23-1 CASSQSGQGLPRLAKNIQYF
TRBJ2-7 TRBV7-2 CASSLAGRGHEQYF
TRBJ2-7 TRBV19 CASSIGQGSREQYF
TRBJ1-1 TRBV19 CASIWNTEAFF
TRBJ1-3 TRBV2 CASSERGAIYSGNTIYF
TRBJ2-7 TRBV7-9 CASSLASGSYEQYF
TRBJ1-5 TRBV21-1 CASSKAFQGRIILPQHF
TRBJ1-2 TRBV18 CASSPREDPMGGYTF
TRBJ2-3 TRBV29-1 CSVEDQGAGSTDTQYF
TRBJ2-6 TRBV6-2/TRBV6-3 CASSYTSGRTGANVLTF
TRBJ1-6 TRBV29-1 CSVAVGGMTLHF
TRBJ2-7 TRBV7-3 CASSWRQGNEQYF
TRBJ1-2 TRBV12-3/TRBV12-4 CASSLSSGTFGYTF
TRBJ1-5 TRBV19 CASNSADRGGGQPQHF
TRBJ1-1 TRBV6-5 CASSYSVRMNTEAFF
TRBJ1-3 TRBV30 CAWSPVSGNTIYF
TRBJ1-6 TRBV30 CAWSWNMEDSPLHF
TRBJ1-2 TRBV12-3/TRBV12-4 CASSRSGMNGGYTF
TRBJ1-1 TRBV12-3/TRBV12-4 CASSLDTQYTEAFF
TRBJ2-3 TRBV6-1 CAVQSPHQGATDTQYF
TRBJ2-5 TRBV10-3 CAISDYGETQYF
TRBJ2-7 TRBV21-1 CASSCRRFHYEQYF
TRBJ2-3 TRBV7-9 CASRPTGRTDTQYF
TRBJ2-3 TRBV12-3/TRBV12-4 CASTPSLGTQYF
TRBJ1-2 TRBV2 CASRPEGVPYGYTF
TRBJ1-2 TRBV6-1 CASSEVGQGYGYTF
TRBJ2-5 TRBV30 CAWSISYQETQYF
TRBJ1-2 TRBV29-1 CSASRPPTGVYGYTF
TRBJ2-5 TRBV7-8 CASSLAQVGGRETQYF
TRBJ1-1 TRBV18 CASSPRTGTLNTEAFF
TRBJ1-2 TRBV4-2 CASSQERDGHYGYTF
TRBJ2-1 TRBV11-2 CASSWPSGKGFYNEQFF
TRBJ1-1 TRBV4-1 CASSQVRGRGSTEAFF
TRBJ2-5 TRBV27 CASSSLTGRQETQYF
TRBJ2-7 TRBV19 CASSKGDHTSYEQYF
TRBJ2-7 TRBV5-1 CASSGVLSGAYEQYF
TRBJ2-5 TRBV6-2/TRBV6-3 CASSLGPTGAQETQYF
TRBJ2-1 TRBV5-4 CASSSPTSGRAREQFF
TRBJ2-3 TRBV18 CASSLGQATDTQYF
TRBJ2-3 TRBV6-6 CASSQRELGDTQYF
TRBJ1-2 TRBV3-1 CASSQSWLDGYTF
TRBJ2-5 TRBV5-4 CASSLAGPRGETQYF
TRBJ2-1 TRBV27 CASSPVLDRGLYNEQFF
TRBJ2-5 TRBV20-1 CSAQWWRGGAETQYF
TRBJ1-2 TRBV30 CAWSPRRQGLRGYTF
TRBJ2-4 TRBV7-3 CASSGGGLKNIQYF
TRBJ2-1 TRBV7-2 CASSPYRGLLNEQFF
TRBJ2-2 TRBV24-1 CATSDPGAGELFF
TRBJ1-2 TRBV4-1 CASSQYWAGNQDYGYTF